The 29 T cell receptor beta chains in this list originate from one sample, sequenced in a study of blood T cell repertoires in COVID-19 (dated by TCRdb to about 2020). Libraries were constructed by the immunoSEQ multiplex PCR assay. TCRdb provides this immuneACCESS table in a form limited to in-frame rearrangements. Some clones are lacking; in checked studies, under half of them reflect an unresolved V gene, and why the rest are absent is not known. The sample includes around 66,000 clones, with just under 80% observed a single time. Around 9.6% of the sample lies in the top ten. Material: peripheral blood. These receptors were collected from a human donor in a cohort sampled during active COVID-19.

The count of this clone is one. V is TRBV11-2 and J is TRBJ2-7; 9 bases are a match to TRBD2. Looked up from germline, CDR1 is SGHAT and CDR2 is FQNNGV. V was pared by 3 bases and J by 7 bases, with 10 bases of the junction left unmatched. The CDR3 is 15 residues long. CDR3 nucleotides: TGTGCCAGCAGCTTCGGGCTAGCGGGACTTCTGGAGCAGTACTTC. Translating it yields CASSFGLAGLLEQYF.

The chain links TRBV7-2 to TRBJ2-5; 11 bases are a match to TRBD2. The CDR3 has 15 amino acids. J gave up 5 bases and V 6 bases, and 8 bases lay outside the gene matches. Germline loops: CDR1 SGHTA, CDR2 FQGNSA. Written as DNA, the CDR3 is TGTGCCAGCAGTGACGGACTAGCGGGTTCGGAGACCCAGTACTTC. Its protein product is CASSDGLAGSETQYF.

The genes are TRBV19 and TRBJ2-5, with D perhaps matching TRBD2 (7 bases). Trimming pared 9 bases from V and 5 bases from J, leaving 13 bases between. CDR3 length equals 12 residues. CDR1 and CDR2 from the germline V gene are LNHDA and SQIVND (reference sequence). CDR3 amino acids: CASRGARETQYF. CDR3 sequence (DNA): TGTGCCAGCCGGGGGGCGCGTGAGACCCAGTACTTC.

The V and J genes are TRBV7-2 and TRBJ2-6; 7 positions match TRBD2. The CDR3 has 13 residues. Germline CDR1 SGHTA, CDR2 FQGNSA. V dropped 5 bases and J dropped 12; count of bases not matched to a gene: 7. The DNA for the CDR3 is TGTGCCAGCAGCGGGGGGGGAAGGGTCGTCCTGACTTTC. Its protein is CASSGGGRVVLTF. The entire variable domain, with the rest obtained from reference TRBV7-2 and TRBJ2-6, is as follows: GAGVSQSPSNKVTEKGKDVELRCDPISGHTALYWYRQSLGQGLEFLIYFQGNSAPDKSGLPSDRFSAERTGGSVSTLTIQRTQQEDSAVYLCASSGGGRVVLTFGAGSRLTVL.

The chain's CDR3 is CASSLELAVYEQYF. Written as DNA, the CDR3 is TGTGCCAGCAGCTTAGAGCTAGCGGTCTACGAGCAGTACTTC. The V call is TRBV7-2, the J call TRBJ2-7; TRBD2 agrees at 7 bases. Germline values: CDR1 SGHTA, CDR2 FQGNSA. The CDR3 runs to 14 residues. J gave up 3 bases and V 1 base, and 3 bases lay outside the gene matches.

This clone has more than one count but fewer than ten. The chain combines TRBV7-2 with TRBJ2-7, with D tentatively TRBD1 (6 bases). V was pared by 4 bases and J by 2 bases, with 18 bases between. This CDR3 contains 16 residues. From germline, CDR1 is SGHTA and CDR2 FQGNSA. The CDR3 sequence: CASSSPWDNRPYEQYF. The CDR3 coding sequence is TGTGCCAGCAGCTCCCCGTGGGACAATAGACCCTACGAGCAGTACTTC.

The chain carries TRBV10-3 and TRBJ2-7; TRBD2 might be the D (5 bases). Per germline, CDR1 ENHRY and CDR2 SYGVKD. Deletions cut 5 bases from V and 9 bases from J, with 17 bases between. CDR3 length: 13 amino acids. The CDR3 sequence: CAISPPGPTMQYF. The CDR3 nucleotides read TGTGCCATCAGTCCCCCCGGCCCGACTATGCAGTACTTC.

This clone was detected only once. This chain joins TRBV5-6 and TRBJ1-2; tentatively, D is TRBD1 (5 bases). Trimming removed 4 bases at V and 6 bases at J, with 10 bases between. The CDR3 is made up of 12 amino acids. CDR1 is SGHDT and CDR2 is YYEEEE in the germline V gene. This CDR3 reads CASSPARDGYTF. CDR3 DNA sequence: TGTGCCAGCAGCCCTGCCAGGGATGGCTACACCTTC. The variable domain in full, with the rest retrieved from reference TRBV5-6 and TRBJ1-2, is DAGVTQSPTHLIKTRGQQVTLRCSPKSGHDTVSWYQQALGQGPQFIFQYYEEEERQRGNFPDRFSGHQFPNYSSELNVNALLLGDSALYLCASSPARDGYTFGSGTRLTVV.

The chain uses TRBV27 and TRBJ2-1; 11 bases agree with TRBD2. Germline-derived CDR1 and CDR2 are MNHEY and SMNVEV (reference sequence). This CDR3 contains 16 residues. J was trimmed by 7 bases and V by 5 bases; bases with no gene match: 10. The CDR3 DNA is TGTGCCAGCAGTCCACGTACTAGCGGGAGATTGAATGAGCAGTTCTTC. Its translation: CASSPRTSGRLNEQFF.

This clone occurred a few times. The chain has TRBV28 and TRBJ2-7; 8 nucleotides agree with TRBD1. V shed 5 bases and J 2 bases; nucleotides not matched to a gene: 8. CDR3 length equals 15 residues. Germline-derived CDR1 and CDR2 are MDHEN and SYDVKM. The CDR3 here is CASSPWTGSTYEQYF. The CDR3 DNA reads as TGTGCCAGCAGTCCCTGGACAGGGTCCACCTACGAGCAGTACTTC.

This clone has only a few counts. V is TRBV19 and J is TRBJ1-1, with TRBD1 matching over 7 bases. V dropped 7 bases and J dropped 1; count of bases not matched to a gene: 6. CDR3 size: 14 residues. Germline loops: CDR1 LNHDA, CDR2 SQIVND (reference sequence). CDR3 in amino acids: CASTQEGANTEAFF. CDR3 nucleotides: TGTGCCAGTACCCAGGAGGGGGCGAACACTGAAGCTTTCTTT. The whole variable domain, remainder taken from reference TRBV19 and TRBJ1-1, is DGGITQSPKYLFRKEGQNVTLSCEQNLNHDAMYWYRQDPGQGLRLIYYSQIVNDFQKGDIAEGYSVSREKKESFPLTVTSAQKNPTAFYLCASTQEGANTEAFFGQGTRLTVV.

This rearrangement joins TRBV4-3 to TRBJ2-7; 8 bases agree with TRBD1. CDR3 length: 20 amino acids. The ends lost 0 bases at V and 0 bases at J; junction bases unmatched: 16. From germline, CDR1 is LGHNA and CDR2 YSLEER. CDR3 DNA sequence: TGCGCCAGCAGCCAAGAATTAGGACAGGGAAGGGCCTGGGGCTCCTACGAGCAGTACTTC. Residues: CASSQELGQGRAWGSYEQYF.

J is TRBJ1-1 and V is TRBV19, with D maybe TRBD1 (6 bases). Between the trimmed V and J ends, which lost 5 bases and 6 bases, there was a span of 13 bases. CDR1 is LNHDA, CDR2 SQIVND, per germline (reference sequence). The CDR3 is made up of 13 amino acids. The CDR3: CASSSRGGPEAFF. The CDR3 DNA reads TGTGCCAGTAGTTCGAGGGGGGGGCCTGAAGCTTTCTTT.

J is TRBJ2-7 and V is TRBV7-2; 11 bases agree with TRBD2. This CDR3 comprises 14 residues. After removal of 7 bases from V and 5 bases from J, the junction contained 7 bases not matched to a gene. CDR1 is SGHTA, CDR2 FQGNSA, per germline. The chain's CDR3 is CASNPSGGPNEQYF. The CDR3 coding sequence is TGTGCCAGCAACCCTAGCGGGGGGCCTAACGAGCAGTACTTC. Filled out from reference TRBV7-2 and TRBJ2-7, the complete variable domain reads GAGVSQSPSNKVTEKGKDVELRCDPISGHTALYWYRQSLGQGLEFLIYFQGNSAPDKSGLPSDRFSAERTGGSVSTLTIQRTQQEDSAVYLCASNPSGGPNEQYFGPGTRLTVT.

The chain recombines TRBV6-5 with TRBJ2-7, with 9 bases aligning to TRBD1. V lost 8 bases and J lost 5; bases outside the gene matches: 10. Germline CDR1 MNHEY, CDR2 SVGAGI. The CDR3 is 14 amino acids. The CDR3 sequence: CASRVQGQGDEQYF. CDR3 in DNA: TGTGCCAGCCGAGTCCAGGGACAGGGTGACGAGCAGTACTTC.

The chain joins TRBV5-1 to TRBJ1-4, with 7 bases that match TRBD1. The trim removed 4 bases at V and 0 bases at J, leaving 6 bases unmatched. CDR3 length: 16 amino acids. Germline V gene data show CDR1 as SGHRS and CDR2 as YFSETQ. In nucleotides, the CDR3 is TGCGCCAGCAGCCCCGGACAGGAAACAACTAATGAAAAACTGTTTTTT. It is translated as CASSPGQETTNEKLFF.

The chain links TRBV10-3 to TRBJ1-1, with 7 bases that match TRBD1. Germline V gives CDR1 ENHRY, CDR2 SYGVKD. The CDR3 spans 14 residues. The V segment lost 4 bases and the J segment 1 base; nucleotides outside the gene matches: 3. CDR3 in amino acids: CAISGQGTNTEAFF. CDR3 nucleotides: TGTGCCATCAGTGGACAGGGAACGAACACTGAAGCTTTCTTT.

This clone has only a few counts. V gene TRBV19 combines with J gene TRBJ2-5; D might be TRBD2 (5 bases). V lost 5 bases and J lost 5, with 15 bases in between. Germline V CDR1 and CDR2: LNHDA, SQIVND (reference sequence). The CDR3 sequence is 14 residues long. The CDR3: CASSPASRRETQYF. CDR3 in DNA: TGTGCCAGTAGTCCGGCGTCAAGGAGGGAGACCCAGTACTTC.

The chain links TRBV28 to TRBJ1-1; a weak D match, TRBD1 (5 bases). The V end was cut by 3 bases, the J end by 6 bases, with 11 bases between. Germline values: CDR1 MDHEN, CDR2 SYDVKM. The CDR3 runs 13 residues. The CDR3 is CASSFGGRAEAFF. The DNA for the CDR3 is TGTGCCAGCAGTTTCGGGGGGAGGGCTGAAGCTTTCTTT.

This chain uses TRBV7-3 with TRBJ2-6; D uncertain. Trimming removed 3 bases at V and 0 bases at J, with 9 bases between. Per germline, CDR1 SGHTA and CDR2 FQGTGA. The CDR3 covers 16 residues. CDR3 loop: CASSLRSFSGANVLTF. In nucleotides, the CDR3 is TGTGCCAGCAGCTTGAGGTCCTTCTCTGGGGCCAACGTCCTGACTTTC. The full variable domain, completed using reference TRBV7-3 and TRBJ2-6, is GAGVSQTPSNKVTEKGKYVELRCDPISGHTALYWYRQSLGQGPEFLIYFQGTGAADDSGLPNDRFFAVRPEGSVSTLKIQRTERGDSAVYLCASSLRSFSGANVLTFGAGSRLTVL.

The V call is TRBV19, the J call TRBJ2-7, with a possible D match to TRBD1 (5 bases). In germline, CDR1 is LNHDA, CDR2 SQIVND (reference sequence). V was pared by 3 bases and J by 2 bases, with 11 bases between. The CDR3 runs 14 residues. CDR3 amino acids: CASSIPGQAYEQYF. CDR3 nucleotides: TGTGCCAGTAGTATTCCAGGACAAGCCTACGAGCAGTACTTC.

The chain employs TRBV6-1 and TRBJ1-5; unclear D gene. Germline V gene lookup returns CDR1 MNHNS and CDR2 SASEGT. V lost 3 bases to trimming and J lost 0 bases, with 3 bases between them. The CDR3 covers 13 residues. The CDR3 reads CASSDRSNQPQHF. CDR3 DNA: TGTGCCAGCAGTGACCGTAGCAATCAGCCCCAGCATTTT.

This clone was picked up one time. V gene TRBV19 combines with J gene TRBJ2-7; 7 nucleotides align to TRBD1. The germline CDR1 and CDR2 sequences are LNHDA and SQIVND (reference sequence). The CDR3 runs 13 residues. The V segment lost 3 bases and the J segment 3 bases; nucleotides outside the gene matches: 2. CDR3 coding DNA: TGTGCCAGTAGTATCCGGGACAGCTACGAGCAGTACTTC. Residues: CASSIRDSYEQYF.

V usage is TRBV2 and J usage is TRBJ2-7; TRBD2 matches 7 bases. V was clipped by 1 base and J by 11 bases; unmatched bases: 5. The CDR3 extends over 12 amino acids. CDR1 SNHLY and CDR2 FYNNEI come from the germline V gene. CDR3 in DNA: TGTGCCAGCAGTGAAGATGTGGGAGGGGAGTACTTC. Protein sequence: CASSEDVGGEYF.

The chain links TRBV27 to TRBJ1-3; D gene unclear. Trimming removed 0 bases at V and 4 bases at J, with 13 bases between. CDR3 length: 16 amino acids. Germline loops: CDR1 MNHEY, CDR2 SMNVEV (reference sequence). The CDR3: CASSLSPEFLGNTIYF. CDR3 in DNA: TGTGCCAGCAGTTTATCCCCCGAGTTTTTGGGAAACACCATATATTTT.

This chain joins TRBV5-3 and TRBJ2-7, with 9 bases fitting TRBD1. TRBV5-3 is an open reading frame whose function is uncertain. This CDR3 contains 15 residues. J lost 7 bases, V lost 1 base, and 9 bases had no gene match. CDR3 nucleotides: TGTGCCAGAAGCTTGTGGGACAGGGCCTCTATGGAGCAGTACTTC. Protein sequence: CARSLWDRASMEQYF.

DNA of the CDR3: TGTGCCAGCAGGAAACGGCAGGGAGGGTTTCCCTACGAGCAGTACTTC. Amino acids: CASRKRQGGFPYEQYF. This sequence joins TRBV28 and TRBJ2-7, with TRBD2 matching 7 bases. CDR1 MDHEN and CDR2 SYDVKM come from the germline V gene. The CDR3 length is 16 residues. J was trimmed by 2 bases and V by 6 bases; bases with no gene match: 13. The variable domain in full, completed from reference TRBV28 and TRBJ2-7, reads DVKVTQSSRYLVKRTGEKVFLECVQDMDHENMFWYRQDPGLGLRLIYFSYDVKMKEKGDIPEGYSVSREKKERFSLILESASTNQTSMYLCASRKRQGGFPYEQYFGPGTRLTVT.

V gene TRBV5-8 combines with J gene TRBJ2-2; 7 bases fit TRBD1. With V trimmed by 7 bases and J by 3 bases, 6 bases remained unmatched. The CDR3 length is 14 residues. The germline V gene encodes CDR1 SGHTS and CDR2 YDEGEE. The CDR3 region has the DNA TGTGCCAGCCAGGGGGTAGTGGACACCGGGGAGCTGTTTTTT. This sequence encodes CASQGVVDTGELFF.

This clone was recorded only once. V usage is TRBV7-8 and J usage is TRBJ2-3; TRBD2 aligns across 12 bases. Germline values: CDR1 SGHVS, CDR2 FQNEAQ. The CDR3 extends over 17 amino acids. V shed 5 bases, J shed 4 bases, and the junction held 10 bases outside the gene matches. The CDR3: CASSPRLAGEIADTQYF. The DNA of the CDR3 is TGTGCCAGCAGCCCTAGACTAGCGGGAGAGATCGCAGATACGCAGTATTTT.